This TCR beta chain was retrieved from a study of OX40 agonist ivuxolimab in advanced cancers. With regard to the full study: The costimulatory receptor OX40 (CD134) was targeted by ivuxolimab, a fully human IgG2 agonistic monoclonal antibody. Intravenous ivuxolimab was administered to patients every 2 weeks at six dose levels: 0.01, 0.1, 0.3, 1.5, 3 and 10 mg/kg. Partial responses occurred in three dose-escalation patients, of whom one had hepatocellular carcinoma and two had cutaneous melanoma. A male proportion of under 85% and a mean age of approximately 60 years, ranging from 23 to 79, were recorded for the dose-escalation cohort. Peripheral TCRbeta sequencing aimed to test whether ivuxolimab altered TCR sequence diversity and caused clonal T-cell expansion. Of the roughly 50 dose-escalation patients, hepatocellular carcinoma was present in about 20, melanoma in some 15, renal cell carcinoma in 9 and head and neck cancer in 9. The paper covers the monotherapy dose-escalation part of the phase I ivuxolimab trial, which included N of about 50 patients. Prior anti-PD-1, anti-PD-L1 or anti-CTLA-4 therapy was permitted, and checkpoint inhibitors had been received by around 40% of dose-escalation patients.

Overall study outcomes, separate from this receptor: Low levels of normalized T-cell clonal expansion were also seen in some nonresponding patients. Partial responders in the 0.1-3.0 mg/kg groups had among the lowest normalized peripheral clonal expansion, especially among CD8+ T cells. The antigen specificity of the peripheral T cells that underwent clonal expansion was not determined. After ivuxolimab, expanded clones were on average more numerous among CD8+ T cells than among CD4+ T cells. At doses from 0.1 to 3.0 mg/kg, clonal expansion was seen in both CD4+ and CD8+ blood T cells between baseline and week 6.

The trial excluded patients who had a history of autoimmune disease or who were on systemic immunosuppression. Peripheral blood for TCR sequencing was collected from all dose cohorts at baseline, on cycle 4 day 1, and on cycle 7 day 1. The samples were drawn from a first-in-human, open-label, multicenter phase I dose-escalation trial of ivuxolimab. Adults with locally advanced or metastatic melanoma, renal cell, hepatocellular, or head and neck squamous cell carcinoma were enrolled in the trial. Before TCR sequencing, CD4+ T cells and CD8+ T cells from peripheral blood were sorted into separate populations. Genomic DNA was extracted from sorted cells for sequencing of the TCRbeta CDR3 region. The immunoSEQ Assay was used for sequencing of TCRbeta CDR3 regions. This is the immuneACCESS table as TCRdb keeps it, with only in-frame sequences that have V and J called. A part of the clones is gone; compared with another copy, unresolved V genes explain less than half, and the rest is unexplained. Within this sample are approximately 63,000 clones, with about four fifths of them counted one time only. The ten most abundant clones make up roughly a tenth of the sample.

Worth noting for this clone: Which antigen it targets is not known. No much larger clone is present one base from it, and per-base qualities are unavailable.

The source material was CD4+ or CD8+ T cells sorted from blood, sampled in a trial of the OX40 agonist ivuxolimab. The TCR was taken from an adult with an advanced solid tumor such as melanoma, head and neck, liver or kidney cancer.

The nucleotides read TGTGCCAGCACCGACAGGGGAGGTCAGCCCCAGCATTTT. Its protein is CASTDRGGQPQHF. The chain couples TRBV2 to TRBJ1-5, and 8 junctional nucleotides match TRBD1. From the germline V gene, CDR1 is SNHLY and CDR2 is FYNNEI. The CDR3 measures 13 amino acids from cysteine to phenylalanine. Only the CDR3 DNA stays, 39 bases, in frame from base 1. From V the trimming removes 7 bases and from J it removes 6 bases, while the gene matches leave 5 bases of the junction unaccounted for.